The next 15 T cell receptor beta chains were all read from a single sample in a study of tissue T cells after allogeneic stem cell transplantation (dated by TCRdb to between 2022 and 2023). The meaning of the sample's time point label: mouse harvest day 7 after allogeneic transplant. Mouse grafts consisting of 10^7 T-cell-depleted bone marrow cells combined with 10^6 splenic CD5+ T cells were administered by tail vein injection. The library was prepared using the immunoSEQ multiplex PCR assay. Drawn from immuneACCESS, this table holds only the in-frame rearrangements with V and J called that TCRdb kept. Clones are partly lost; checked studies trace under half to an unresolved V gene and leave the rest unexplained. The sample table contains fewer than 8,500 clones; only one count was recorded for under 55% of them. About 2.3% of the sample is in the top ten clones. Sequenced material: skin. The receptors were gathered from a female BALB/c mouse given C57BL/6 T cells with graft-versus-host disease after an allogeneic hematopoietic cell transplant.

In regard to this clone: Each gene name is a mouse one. The sequenced CDR3 bases are TGTGCCTGGAGTAAGAAAGGGGCTGCAGAAACGCTGTAT. It translates to CAWSKKGAAETLY. The whole CDR3 sequence reads CAWSKKGAAETLYF. J is TRBJ2-3 and V is TRBV31, with D perhaps TRBD1 or TRBD2 (5 bases each). Sequencing ends 1 residue short of the CDR3 end; the germline J gene provides the rest. V lost 2 bases to trimming and J lost 2 bases, with 11 bases between them. This CDR3 comprises 14 residues. Germline values: CDR1 GKSSPN, CDR2 SITVG.

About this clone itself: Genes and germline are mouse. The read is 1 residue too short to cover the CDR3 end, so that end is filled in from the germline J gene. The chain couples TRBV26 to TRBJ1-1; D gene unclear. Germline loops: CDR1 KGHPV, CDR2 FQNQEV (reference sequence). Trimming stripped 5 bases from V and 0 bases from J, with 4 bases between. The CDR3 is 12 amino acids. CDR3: CASSTTNTEVFF. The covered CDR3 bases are TGTGCCAGCAGTACAACAAACACAGAAGTCTTC.

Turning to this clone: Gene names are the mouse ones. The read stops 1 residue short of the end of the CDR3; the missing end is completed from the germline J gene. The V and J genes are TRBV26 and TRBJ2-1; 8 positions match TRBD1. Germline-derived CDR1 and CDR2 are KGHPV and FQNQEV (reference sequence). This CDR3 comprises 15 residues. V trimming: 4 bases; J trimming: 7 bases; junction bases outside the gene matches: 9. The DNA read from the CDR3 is TGTGCCAGCAGTCCCCCAGGGGGCGCAAGAGCTGAGCAGTTC. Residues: CASSPPGGARAEQF. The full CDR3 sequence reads CASSPPGGARAEQFF.

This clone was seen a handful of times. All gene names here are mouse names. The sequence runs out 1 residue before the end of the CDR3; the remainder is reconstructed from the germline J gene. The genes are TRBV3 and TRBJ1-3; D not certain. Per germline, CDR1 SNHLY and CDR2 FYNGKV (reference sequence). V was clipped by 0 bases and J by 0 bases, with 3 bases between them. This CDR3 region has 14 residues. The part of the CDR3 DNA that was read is TGTGCCAGCAGCTTAGCAGTTTCTGGAAATACGCTCTAT. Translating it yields CASSLAVSGNTLY. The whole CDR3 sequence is CASSLAVSGNTLYF.

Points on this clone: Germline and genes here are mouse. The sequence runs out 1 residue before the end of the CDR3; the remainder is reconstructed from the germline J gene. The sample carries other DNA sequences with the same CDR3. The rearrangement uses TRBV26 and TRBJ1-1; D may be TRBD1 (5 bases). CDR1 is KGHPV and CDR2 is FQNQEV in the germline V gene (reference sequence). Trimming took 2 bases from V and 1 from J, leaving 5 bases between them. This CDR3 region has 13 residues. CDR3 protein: CASSLQGNTEVFF. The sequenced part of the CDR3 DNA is TGTGCCAGCAGTCTGCAGGGAAACACAGAAGTCTTC.

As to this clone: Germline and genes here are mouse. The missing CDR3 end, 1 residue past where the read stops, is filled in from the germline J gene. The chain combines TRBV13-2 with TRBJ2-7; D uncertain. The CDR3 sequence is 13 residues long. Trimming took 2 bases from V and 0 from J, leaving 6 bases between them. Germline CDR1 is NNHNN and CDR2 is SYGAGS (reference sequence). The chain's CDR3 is CASGDSSSYEQYF. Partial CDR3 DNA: TGTGCCAGCGGTGACAGCAGCTCCTATGAACAGTAC.

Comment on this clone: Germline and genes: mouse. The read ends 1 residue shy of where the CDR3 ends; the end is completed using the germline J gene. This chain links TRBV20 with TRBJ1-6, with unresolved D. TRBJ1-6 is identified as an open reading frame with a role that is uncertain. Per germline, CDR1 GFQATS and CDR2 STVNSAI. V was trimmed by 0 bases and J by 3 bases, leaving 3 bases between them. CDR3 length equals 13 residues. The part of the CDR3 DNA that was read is TGTGGTGCTAGGGAAGGCTATAATTCGCCCCTCTAC. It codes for CGAREGYNSPLY. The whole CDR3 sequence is CGAREGYNSPLYF.

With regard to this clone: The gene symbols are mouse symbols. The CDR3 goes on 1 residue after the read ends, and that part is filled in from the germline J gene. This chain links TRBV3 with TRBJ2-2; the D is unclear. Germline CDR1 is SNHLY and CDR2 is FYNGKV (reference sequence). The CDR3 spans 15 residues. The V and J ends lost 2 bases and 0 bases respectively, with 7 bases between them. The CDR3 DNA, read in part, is TGTGCCAGCAGCTTAAACAATGCAAACACCGGGCAGCTCTAC. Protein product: CASSLNNANTGQLY. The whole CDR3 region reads CASSLNNANTGQLYF.

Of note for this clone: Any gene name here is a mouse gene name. This chain's CDR3 is CASSRTANSPLYF. The DNA read from the CDR3 is TGTGCCAGCAGTAGGACAGCTAATTCGCCCCTCTAC. This chain connects TRBV26 to TRBJ1-6; D is possibly TRBD1 (6 bases). Read data end 1 residue before the CDR3 end; the end is taken from the germline J gene. TRBJ1-6 is placed among ORFs of uncertain function. Trimming left V 5 bases short and J 6 bases short, with 8 bases between. CDR3 length equals 13 residues. Looked up from germline, CDR1 is KGHPV and CDR2 is FQNQEV (reference sequence).

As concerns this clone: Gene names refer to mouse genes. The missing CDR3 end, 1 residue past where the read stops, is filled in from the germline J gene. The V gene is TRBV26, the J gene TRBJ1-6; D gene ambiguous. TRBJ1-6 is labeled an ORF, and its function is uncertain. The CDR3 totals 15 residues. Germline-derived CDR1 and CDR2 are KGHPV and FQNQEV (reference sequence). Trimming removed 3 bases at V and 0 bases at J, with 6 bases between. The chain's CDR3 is CASSLQNSYNSPLYF. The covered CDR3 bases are TGTGCCAGCAGTCTTCAGAATTCCTATAATTCGCCCCTCTAC.

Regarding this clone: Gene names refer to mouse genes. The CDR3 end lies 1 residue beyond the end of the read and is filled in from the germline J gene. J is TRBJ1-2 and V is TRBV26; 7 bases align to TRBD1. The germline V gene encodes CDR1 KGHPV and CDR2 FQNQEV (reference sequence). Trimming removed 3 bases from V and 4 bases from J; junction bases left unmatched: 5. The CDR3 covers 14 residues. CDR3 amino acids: CASSLETGSSDYTF. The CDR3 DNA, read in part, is TGTGCCAGCAGTCTAGAGACAGGGAGCTCCGACTACACC.

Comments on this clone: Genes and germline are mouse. The part of the CDR3 DNA that was read is TGTGCAAGCAGCTTCCGTAACCAAGACACCCAGTAC. It codes for CASSFRNQDTQY. The whole CDR3 sequence is CASSFRNQDTQYF. This rearrangement joins TRBV16 to TRBJ2-5; no reliable D call. The DNA ends 1 residue before the CDR3 does, and the rest of the CDR3 is filled in from the germline J gene. Trimming cost V 3 bases and J 0 bases, with 4 bases left between them. CDR3 length: 13 amino acids. Per germline, CDR1 SGHSA and CDR2 FRNQAP.

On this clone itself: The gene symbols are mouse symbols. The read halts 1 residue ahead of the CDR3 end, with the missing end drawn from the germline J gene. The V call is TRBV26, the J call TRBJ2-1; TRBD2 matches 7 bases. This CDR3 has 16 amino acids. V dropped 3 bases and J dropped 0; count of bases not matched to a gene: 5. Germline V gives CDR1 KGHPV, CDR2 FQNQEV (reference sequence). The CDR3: CASSLRLGHNYAEQFF. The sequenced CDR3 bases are TGTGCCAGCAGTCTACGACTGGGCCATAACTATGCTGAGCAGTTC.

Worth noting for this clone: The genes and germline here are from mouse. CDR3 region: CASSITDGANERLFF. CDR3 bases read: TGTGCCAGCAGTATTACGGACGGGGCCAACGAAAGATTATTT. The chain couples TRBV19 to TRBJ1-4; unclear D gene. The read terminates 1 residue ahead of where the CDR3 ends, so the germline J gene completes it. This CDR3 has 15 residues. The germline V and J ends were trimmed by 2 bases and 3 bases, with 11 bases remaining between them. Germline-derived CDR1 and CDR2 are FNHDT and SITEND (reference sequence).

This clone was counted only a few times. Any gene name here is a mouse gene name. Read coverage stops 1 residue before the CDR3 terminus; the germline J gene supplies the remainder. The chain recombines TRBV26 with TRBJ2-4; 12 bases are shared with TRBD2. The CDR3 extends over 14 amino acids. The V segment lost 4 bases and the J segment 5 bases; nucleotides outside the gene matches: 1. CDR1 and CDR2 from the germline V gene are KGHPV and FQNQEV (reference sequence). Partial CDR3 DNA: TGTGCCAGCAGTCCGGACTGGGGGGGAAACACCTTGTAC. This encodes CASSPDWGGNTLY. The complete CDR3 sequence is CASSPDWGGNTLYF.